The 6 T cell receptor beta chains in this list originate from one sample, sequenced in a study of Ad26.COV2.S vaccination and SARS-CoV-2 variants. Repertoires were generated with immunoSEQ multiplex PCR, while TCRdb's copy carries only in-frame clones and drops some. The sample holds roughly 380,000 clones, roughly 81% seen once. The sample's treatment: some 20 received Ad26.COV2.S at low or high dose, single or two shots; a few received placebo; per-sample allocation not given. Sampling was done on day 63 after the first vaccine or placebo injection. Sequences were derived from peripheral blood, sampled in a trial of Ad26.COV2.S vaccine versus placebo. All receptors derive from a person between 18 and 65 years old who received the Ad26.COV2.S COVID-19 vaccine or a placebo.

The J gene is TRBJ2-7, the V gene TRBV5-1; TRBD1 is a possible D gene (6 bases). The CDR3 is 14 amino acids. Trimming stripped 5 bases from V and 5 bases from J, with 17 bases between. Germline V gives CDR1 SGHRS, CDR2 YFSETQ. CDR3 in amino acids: CASRGPGVYNEQYF. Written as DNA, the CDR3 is TGCGCCAGCAGAGGGCCAGGGGTTTACAACGAGCAGTACTTC.

This CDR3 reads CASSVSGEYNYGYTF. In DNA, the CDR3 is TGTGCCAGCAGCGTATCTGGGGAATATAACTATGGCTACACCTTC. The V call is TRBV9, the J call TRBJ1-2; no definite D call. Trimming took 1 base from V and 1 from J, leaving 11 bases between them. The CDR3 covers 15 residues. CDR1 is SGDLS, CDR2 YYNGEE, per germline.

The CDR3 region has the DNA TGTGCCAGCAGCTCCAGGGACCCTAATGAAAAACTGTTTTTT. Translating gives CASSSRDPNEKLFF. The chain combines TRBV7-6 with TRBJ1-4, with a possible D match to TRBD1 (5 bases). From germline, CDR1 is SGHVS and CDR2 FNYEAQ. Trimming shortened V by 4 bases and J by 3 bases, and 9 bases separated the two germline ends. The CDR3 has 14 amino acids.

The CDR3 coding sequence is TGTGCCAGCAGTCCTGGGACGGAGCAGTTCTTC. Its protein product is CASSPGTEQFF. The chain links TRBV12-3 or TRBV12-4 to TRBJ2-1; TRBD1 or TRBD2 may be the D gene (5 bases each). V lost 5 bases and J 10 bases, leaving 9 bases between the germline ends. This CDR3 contains 11 residues.

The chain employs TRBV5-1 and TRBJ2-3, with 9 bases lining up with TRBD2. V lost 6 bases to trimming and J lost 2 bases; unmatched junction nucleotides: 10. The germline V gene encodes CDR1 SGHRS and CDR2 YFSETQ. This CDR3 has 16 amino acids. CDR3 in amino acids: CASNSLAGSNTDTQYF. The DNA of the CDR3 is TGCGCCAGCAACTCCCTAGCGGGAAGTAACACAGATACGCAGTATTTT.

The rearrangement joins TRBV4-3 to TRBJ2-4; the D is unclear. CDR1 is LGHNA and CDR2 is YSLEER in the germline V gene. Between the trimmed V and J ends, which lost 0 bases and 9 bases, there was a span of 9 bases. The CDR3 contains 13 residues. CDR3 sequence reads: CASSQDSAGIQYF. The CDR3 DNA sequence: TGCGCCAGCAGCCAAGATTCCGCTGGCATTCAGTACTTC.